This T cell receptor (beta chain) derives from a study of T-cell reconstitution after alpha-beta-depleted transplantation in children. Points from the study as a whole: About two months after transplant, alpha-beta T cells reportedly came from several hundred expanded graft clones. Surviving recipient T cells and thymic progenitors underlay high day-60 TCRbeta diversity in some patients. Once a year had passed after transplant, T-cell counts and diversity came mostly from newly produced T cells.

To note about this clonotype: Its specificity is not known.

Preparation of the TCRbeta library used unique molecular identifiers. TCRdb reanalysed the PCR reads using MiXCR and keeps one entry per CDR3 protein. The repertoire has around 600,000 distinct CDR3 sequences, about 21% of them found once; the top ten carry roughly 15%. The V end lost 8 bases, the J end lost 2 bases, and 16 bases lay between the germline ends. The germline CDR1 and CDR2 sequences are SGHTA and FQGNSA. The CDR3 is 14 amino acids. The specimen comprised PBMCs, mostly from graft donor cells, sampled 360 days after TCRalphabeta/CD19-depleted stem cell transplant. The source of this sequence is a boy in the first two years of life who had a stem cell transplant for acute myeloid leukemia, so the T cells may come from the graft donor. This chain connects TRBV7-2 to TRBJ2-7; perhaps TRBD1 as D (6 bases). CDR3 in amino acids: CASCLGGGTYEQYF. The CDR3 bases are TGTGCCAGCTGCCTTGGGGGCGGTACCTACGAGCAGTACTTC. Complete variable domain (other parts from reference TRBV7-2 and TRBJ2-7): GAGVSQSPSNKVTEKGKDVELRCDPISGHTALYWYRQSLGQGLEFLIYFQGNSAPDKSGLPSDRFSAERTGGSVSTLTIQRTQQEDSAVYLCASCLGGGTYEQYFGPGTRLTVT.